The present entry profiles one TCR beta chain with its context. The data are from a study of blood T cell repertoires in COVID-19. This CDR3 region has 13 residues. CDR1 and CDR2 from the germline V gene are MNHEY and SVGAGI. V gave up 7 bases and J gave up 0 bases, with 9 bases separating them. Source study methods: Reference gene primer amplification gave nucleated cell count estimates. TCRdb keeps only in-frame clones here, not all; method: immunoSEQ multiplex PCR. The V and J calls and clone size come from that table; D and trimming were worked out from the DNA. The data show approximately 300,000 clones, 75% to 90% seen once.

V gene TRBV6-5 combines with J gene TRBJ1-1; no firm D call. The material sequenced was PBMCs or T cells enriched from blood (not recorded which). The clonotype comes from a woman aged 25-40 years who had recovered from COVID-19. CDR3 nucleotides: TGTGCCAGCACGGGGAAAATGAACACTGAAGCTTTCTTT. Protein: CASTGKMNTEAFF.